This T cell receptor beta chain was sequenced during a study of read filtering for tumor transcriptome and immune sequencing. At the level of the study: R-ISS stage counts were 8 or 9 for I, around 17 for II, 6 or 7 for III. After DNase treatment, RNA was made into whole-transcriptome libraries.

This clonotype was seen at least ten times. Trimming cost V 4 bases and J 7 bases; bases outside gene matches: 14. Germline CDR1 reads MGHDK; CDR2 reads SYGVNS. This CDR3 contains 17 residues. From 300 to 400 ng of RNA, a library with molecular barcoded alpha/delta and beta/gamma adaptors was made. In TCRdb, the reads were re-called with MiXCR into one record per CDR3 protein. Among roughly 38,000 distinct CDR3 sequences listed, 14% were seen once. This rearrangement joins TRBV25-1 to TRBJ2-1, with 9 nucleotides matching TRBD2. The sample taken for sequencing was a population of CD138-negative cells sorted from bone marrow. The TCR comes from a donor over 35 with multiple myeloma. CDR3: CASSANFPSGIGNEQFF. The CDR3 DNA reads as TGTGCCAGCAGTGCCAATTTCCCTAGCGGGATTGGGAATGAGCAGTTCTTC. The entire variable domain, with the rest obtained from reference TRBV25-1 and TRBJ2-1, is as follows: EADIYQTPRYLVIGTGKKITLECSQTMGHDKMYWYQQDPGMELHLIHYSYGVNSTEKGDLSSESTVSRIRTEHFPLTLESARPSHTSQYLCASSANFPSGIGNEQFFGPGTRLTVL.